The next 10 T cell receptor beta chains were all read from a single sample in a study of T cell repertoires in cytomegalovirus infection. Their specific antigens are unknown. A single record per CDR3 protein comes from TCRdb applying MiXCR to the reads. The sample has fewer than 1,000,000 distinct CDR3 sequences; roughly a third are singletons. The sequencing used cultured CD8+ T cells from PBMCs, collected from culture after CMV antigen stimulation. Receptor source: a human donor in good health (CMV status not recorded). Some clones in this sample may be carry-over from other donors' samples.

The chain employs TRBV6-6 and TRBJ2-5; a possible D gene is TRBD1 (5 bases). Germline V CDR1 and CDR2: MNHNY, SVGAGI (reference sequence). V shed 5 bases and J shed 2 bases, with 15 bases lying between them. The CDR3 runs to 15 residues. CDR3 coding DNA: TGTGCCAGCAGTGATCCAAGGGGTAGGCAAGAGACCCAGTACTTC. Its translation is CASSDPRGRQETQYF.

In its sample, this clonotype was seen a few times. The genes are TRBV7-8 and TRBJ1-2; 9 bases fit TRBD1. The junction had 7 bases not matched to a gene; V was cut back by 1 base and J by 4 bases. The V gene's germline CDR1 is SGHVS and CDR2 FQNEAQ. The CDR3 extends over 16 amino acids. The CDR3 DNA reads as TGTGCCAGCAGCTTAGAGCTACAGGGGGCAGTCTATGGCTACACCTTC. This codes for CASSLELQGAVYGYTF.

The rearrangement joins TRBV6-2 or TRBV6-3 to TRBJ2-7; D gene uncertain. Between the trimmed V and J ends, which lost 6 bases and 0 bases, there was a span of 15 bases. Germline CDR1 and CDR2: MNHEY and SVGEGT. The CDR3 consists of 15 residues. For the CDR3, the DNA is TGTGCCAGCAGCTCCTCGCTACCAAGCTCCTACGAGCAGTACGTC. Its protein is CASSSSLPSSYEQYV.

The chain is built from TRBV29-1 and TRBJ2-1, with 8 bases fitting TRBD1. Trimming removed 8 bases from V and 1 base from J; junction bases left unmatched: 4. Per the germline V gene, CDR1 is SQVTM and CDR2 is ANQGSEA. The CDR3 has 13 residues. In nucleotides, the CDR3 is TGCAGCAGCGGACAGGGTTCCTACAATGAGCAGTTCTTC. Translation gives CSSGQGSYNEQFF.

This clonotype occurred a few times. The genes are TRBV6-7 and TRBJ1-1; D ambiguous. TRBV6-7 falls under the ORF class, with uncertain function. Trimming shortened V by 7 bases and J by 0 bases, and 12 bases separated the two germline ends. The CDR3 consists of 14 residues. This CDR3 reads CASTPPDVNTEAFF. As DNA, the CDR3 is TGTGCCAGCACCCCCCCGGACGTGAACACTGAAGCTTTCTTT.

The rearrangement links TRBV19 to TRBJ1-1; D possibly corresponds to TRBD1 (5 bases). Trimming took 5 bases from V and 5 from J, leaving 12 bases between them. CDR3 length: 13 amino acids. Per germline, CDR1 LNHDA and CDR2 SQIVND (reference sequence). DNA of the CDR3: TGTGCCAGTAGTTGGGGGATGGCTACTGAAGCTTTCTTT. Translated, it gives CASSWGMATEAFF.

The chain carries TRBV6-6 and TRBJ2-5; D gene unclear. Trimming took 6 bases from V and 4 from J, leaving 18 bases between them. CDR1 MNHNY and CDR2 SVGAGI come from the germline V gene (reference sequence). This CDR3 spans 15 amino acids. The CDR3 region has the DNA TGTGCCAGCAGACTTTCTGAGTTAACAAGAGAGACCCAGTACTTC. This encodes CASRLSELTRETQYF.

Here the CDR3 DNA reads TGCAGTGCTAGAGATTCCCCGAACTCGATCACTGAAGCTTTCTTT. Residues: CSARDSPNSITEAFF. The genes are TRBV20-1 and TRBJ1-1, with D unresolved. Trimming cost V 0 bases and J 4 bases, with 15 bases left between them. The CDR3 totals 15 residues. CDR1 and CDR2 from the germline V gene are DFQATT and SNEGSKA (reference sequence).

V is TRBV11-3 and J is TRBJ2-2; possibly TRBD1 or TRBD2 for D (5 bases each). CDR1 is SGHNT, CDR2 YENEEA, per germline. The CDR3 totals 14 residues. The V end lost 5 bases, the J end lost 5 bases, and 12 bases lay between the germline ends. The CDR3 loop is CASSPHGGTGELFF. As DNA, the CDR3 is TGTGCCAGCAGCCCCCATGGGGGTACCGGGGAGCTGTTTTTT.

CDR3 sequence (DNA): TGTGCCACCAGTGATTTCTTGGGGGCCGGCAACGGTGAGCAGTTCTTC. This sequence encodes CATSDFLGAGNGEQFF. This chain joins TRBV24-1 and TRBJ2-1; the D gene is possibly TRBD1 (6 bases). The CDR3 is 16 residues long. Germline V lookup: CDR1 KGHDR, CDR2 SFDVKD. V lost 1 base to trimming and J lost 9 bases, with 18 bases between them.